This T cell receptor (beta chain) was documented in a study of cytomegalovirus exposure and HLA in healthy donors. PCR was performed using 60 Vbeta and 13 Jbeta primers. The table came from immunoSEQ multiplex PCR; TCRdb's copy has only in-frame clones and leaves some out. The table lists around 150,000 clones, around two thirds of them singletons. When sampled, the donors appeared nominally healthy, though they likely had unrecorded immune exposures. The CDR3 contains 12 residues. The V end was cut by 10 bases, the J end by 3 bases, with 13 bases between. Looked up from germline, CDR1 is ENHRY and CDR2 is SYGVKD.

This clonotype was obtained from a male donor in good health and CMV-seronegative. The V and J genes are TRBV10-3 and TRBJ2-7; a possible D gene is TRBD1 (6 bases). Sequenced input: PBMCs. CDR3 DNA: TGTGCCACTGGGACATACTTCTACGAGCAGTACTTC. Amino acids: CATGTYFYEQYF.